Here is one T cell receptor (beta chain) with its context. Antigen: not known. One entry per CDR3 protein results from TCRdb running MiXCR on the RT-PCR reads. The table shows about 570,000 distinct CDR3 sequences, with around 10% occurring only once. This entry comes from a study of response to subunit inactivated influenza vaccine. Overall study results and limits: The study's authors posited that every seasonal influenza vaccination enlists few new T cells.

The data also belong to a second study, concerning T cells expressing NK-cell markers. That source notes: TCR beta cDNA was made by 5'RACE template switching with UMIs. In a group of several donors, dominant NKG2C+ clonotypes represented about 1.0-7.0% of CD8+ T cells. The study found these clonotypes also leading the CD3+CD56-NKG2C+ fraction in a few donors.

This TCR was sampled from a middle-aged man who received an inactivated influenza vaccine. The sample was PBMCs from blood, taken on the day of vaccination.

Here the CDR3 DNA reads TGTGCCAGCAGTTTATGGGCCCTGTATGCGCCCAGTTGGGAGCAGTACTTC. As protein: CASSLWALYAPSWEQYF. This chain uses TRBV28 with TRBJ2-7, with unresolved D. V lost 0 bases and J lost 7, with 22 bases in between. Germline CDR1 MDHEN, CDR2 SYDVKM. This CDR3 contains 17 residues.